This TCR beta chain was found in a study of cytomegalovirus exposure and HLA in healthy donors. Germline loops: CDR1 SGHAT, CDR2 FQNNGV. J lost 4 bases, V lost 5 bases, and 5 bases had no gene match. The CDR3 is 15 residues long. Regarding the study as a whole: Per a prior analysis, the majority of TCR beta V segments were productive roughly 90% or roughly 30% of the time. Listed as cytomegalovirus-associated were around 160 TCR beta chains. Reported performance of the classifier showed diagnosis of cytomegalovirus status with high specificity and sensitivity.

With 60 Vbeta and 13 Jbeta primers, the PCR was carried out. Only in-frame clones appear in the TCRdb table, and some are missing; sequencing was by immunoSEQ multiplex PCR. The sample carries about 180,000 clones, around 82% recorded once. In the case of this clone: Its antigen is as yet unknown.

Sequencing input: PBMCs. The TCR originated in a woman between 45 and 65 years old in good health and CMV-seropositive. J is TRBJ2-3 and V is TRBV11-2; TRBD2 matches at 11 bases. The CDR3 DNA reads TGTGCCAGCAGCGCATTAGCGGGGGGGGCAGATACGCAGTATTTT. Translation gives CASSALAGGADTQYF.